Listed below are T cell receptor beta chains from one sample, sequenced in a study of beta chain features in type 1 diabetes. The assay was immunoSEQ multiplex PCR, and TCRdb's table has in-frame clones only and misses some. This table holds 150,000 to 170,000 clones, approximately 10% found once. Material: central memory CD4+ T cells from blood. The receptors were sampled from a man aged 25-40 years with type 1 diabetes. CDR3s include the opening cysteine and the closing phenylalanine or tryptophan. A D gene is named only where the DNA matches it firmly. Part of the rows lack a size; the others show once, few, many or a class for expanded clones.

V gene	D gene	J gene	CDR3 length	clone size	CDR3 DNA	CDR3 protein
TRBV11-2	TRBD2	TRBJ2-5	17	NA	TGTGCCAGCAGCTTAGGTCTAGCGGGAGTGCTCCAAGAGACCCAGTACTTC	CASSLGLAGVLQETQYF
TRBV5-1	TRBD2	TRBJ2-7	15	few	TGCGCCAGCAGCCCCCTAACTAGCGGGAGCTACGAGCAGTACTTC	CASSPLTSGSYEQYF
TRBV5-1	TRBD1	TRBJ2-3	13	NA	TGCGCCAGCCAGGACAGGGCCACAGATACGCAGTATTTT	CASQDRATDTQYF
TRBV28	NA	TRBJ2-3	15	NA	TGTGCCAGCAGTTCGTGGGGGCTTAGCACAGATACGCAGTATTTT	CASSSWGLSTDTQYF
TRBV10-3	TRBD1	TRBJ2-7	15	few	TGTGCCATTTCACCGGGACAGGGGGACTCCTACGAGCAGTACTTC	CAISPGQGDSYEQYF
TRBV2	NA	TRBJ1-2	15	NA	TGTGCCAGCTCCCTCCAACCGGGCAGGGATTATGGCTACACCTTC	CASSLQPGRDYGYTF
TRBV5-1	NA	TRBJ2-2	13	few	TGCGCCAGCAGACTGGCGAACACCGGGGAGCTGTTTTTT	CASRLANTGELFF
TRBV19	NA	TRBJ1-2	12	NA	TGTGCCAGTAGTATCGAGGGATATGGCTACACCTTC	CASSIEGYGYTF
TRBV7-2	TRBD2	TRBJ2-7	13	NA	TGTGCCAGCAGCAGGACTAGCACGTACGAGCAGTACTTC	CASSRTSTYEQYF
TRBV28	NA	TRBJ2-4	18	few	TGTGCCAGCAGTCGGCAGGGGTCCGGCCAGGGAGTCAAAAACATTCAGTACTTC	CASSRQGSGQGVKNIQYF
TRBV10-3	NA	TRBJ1-5	15	NA	TGTGCCATCAGTGATTCCCAGGGGCTTAATCAGCCCCAGCATTTT	CAISDSQGLNQPQHF
TRBV30	TRBD1	TRBJ2-7	17	NA	TGTGCCTGGAGTCCAGGCCCCGGGACAGGGGACCTCTACGAGCAGTACTTC	CAWSPGPGTGDLYEQYF
TRBV5-1	NA	TRBJ2-1	11	NA	TGCGCCAGCAGCTTGTCCTTTGAGCAGTTCTTC	CASSLSFEQFF
TRBV7-9	TRBD1	TRBJ2-5	12	few	TGTGCCAGCAAGGGGGCTGGGGAGACCCAGTACTTC	CASKGAGETQYF
TRBV6-1	NA	TRBJ2-4	18	few	TGTGCCAGCAGTGAAATCCCTTCGACAGGACGGGTGTTGAACATTCAGTACTTC	CASSEIPSTGRVLNIQYF
TRBV6-1	NA	TRBJ2-1	11	NA	TGTGCCAGCACTCTCTACAATGAGCAGTTCTTC	CASTLYNEQFF
TRBV30	TRBD2	TRBJ2-3	14	NA	TGTGCCTGGAGTGTGCGGGGGGGCACAGATACGCAGTATTTT	CAWSVRGGTDTQYF
TRBV28	NA	TRBJ2-7	12	few	TGTGCCAGCATGATGTCTAGCTACGAGCAGTACTTC	CASMMSSYEQYF
TRBV2	TRBD2	TRBJ2-7	17	few	TGTGCCAGCAGTGAAGGTGCGACTAGCGGGATCCTCTACGAGCAGTACTTC	CASSEGATSGILYEQYF
TRBV5-4	NA	TRBJ2-2	15	NA	TGTGCCAGCAGCTTGGATTCTGACCCGGGTTGGGAGCTGTTTTTT	CASSLDSDPGWELFF
TRBV2	TRBD1	TRBJ1-1	15	many	TGTGCCAGCAGTGTAGGGACAGGCACCAACACTGAAGCTTTCTTT	CASSVGTGTNTEAFF
TRBV27	TRBD2	TRBJ2-1	15	NA	TGTGCCAGCGCCCCCTGGGCTAGCGGGAATGGTGAGCAGTTCTTC	CASAPWASGNGEQFF
TRBV23-1	NA	TRBJ1-5	15	many	TGCGCCAGCAGCCATCGTACCGGGACAAAGTATACCCAGCATTTT	CASSHRTGTKYTQHF
TRBV19	NA	TRBJ2-1	14	NA	TGTGCCAGCGAGAGCCCTTCCGCTCATAATGAGCAGTTCTTC	CASESPSAHNEQFF
TRBV18	TRBD2	TRBJ2-5	16	NA	TGTGCCAGCTCACCACAGGTGGGGCTAGCGGGAGAGACCCAGTACTTC	CASSPQVGLAGETQYF
TRBV11-2	TRBD2	TRBJ2-1	18	NA	TGTGCCAGCAGCTTCCGGGGTAGCGGGATACGGGGTGTAAATGAGCAGTTCTTC	CASSFRGSGIRGVNEQFF
TRBV7-2	NA	TRBJ2-3	14	few	TGTGCCAGCAGCTACACAGGGTTCACAGATACGCAGTATTTT	CASSYTGFTDTQYF
TRBV7-9	TRBD1	TRBJ2-4	16	NA	TGTGCCAGCAGCTTAATGGGACAGGGGTCCAAAAACATTCAGTACTTC	CASSLMGQGSKNIQYF
TRBV5-1	TRBD2	TRBJ2-1	16	NA	TGCGCCAGCAGCTGGGGGGGGATTACTGCCTACAATGAGCAGTTCTTC	CASSWGGITAYNEQFF
TRBV7-8	NA	TRBJ2-7	14	few	TGTGCCAGCAGGGCCGCGGGAACCATCTACGAGCAGTACTTC	CASRAAGTIYEQYF
TRBV5-1	NA	TRBJ2-1	15	NA	TGCGCCAGCAGCGCCGGGACTCATGGGGAGGATGAGCAGTTCTTC	CASSAGTHGEDEQFF
TRBV4-2	TRBD2	TRBJ2-3	16	NA	TGTGCCAGCAGCCCAGCCCGGGGACTACCCACAGATACGCAGTATTTT	CASSPARGLPTDTQYF
TRBV5-1	TRBD1	TRBJ1-5	17	NA	TGCGCCAGCAGCGCTGGGGGACAGGGAGAGGGCAATCAGCCCCAGCATTTT	CASSAGGQGEGNQPQHF
TRBV29-1	TRBD2	TRBJ2-7	14	NA	TGCAGCGTCGGTGGACTAGCGGGAGGGTACGAGCAGTACTTC	CSVGGLAGGYEQYF
TRBV4-2	TRBD2	TRBJ2-7	16	NA	TGTGCCAGCAGCCACGCCTTCGGGACTAGCGTTTACGAGCAGTACTTC	CASSHAFGTSVYEQYF
TRBV11-2	TRBD2	TRBJ2-1	14	few	TGTGCCAGCAGCCCAAGCGGGGAGTCTCGGTGGTGGTTCTTC	CASSPSGESRWWFF
TRBV7-9	NA	TRBJ1-3	15	few	TGTGCCAGCAGCTTAGACACCAACTCTGGAAACACCATATATTTT	CASSLDTNSGNTIYF
TRBV6-6	NA	TRBJ2-5	12	NA	TGTGCCAGCAGCGGACTGGAAGAGACCCAGTACTTC	CASSGLEETQYF
TRBV30	NA	TRBJ1-1	12	NA	TGTGCCTGGAGTACCCGACCGTGGAGGGCTTTCTTT	CAWSTRPWRAFF
TRBV28	NA	TRBJ2-7	12	few	TGTGCCAGCAGCTTACAGTCCTACGAGCAGTACTTC	CASSLQSYEQYF